This T cell receptor beta chain was found in a study of cytomegalovirus exposure and HLA in healthy donors. PCR primers comprised 60 Vbeta and 13 Jbeta primers. Using immunoSEQ multiplex PCR, the repertoire was profiled, and TCRdb retains in-frame clones only, with some absent. The sample carries about 110,000 clones, about 74% recorded once. This CDR3 has 14 residues. V shed 6 bases and J shed 5 bases, with 16 bases lying between them. CDR1 and CDR2 (germline): SGHTA, FQGNSA. The V call is TRBV7-2, the J call TRBJ2-5, with a tentative D call TRBD1 (7 bases). This receptor was obtained from a woman in her thirties or forties in good health and CMV-seropositive. The sequencing sample was made of PBMCs. CDR3 bases: TGTGCCAGCAGTCAGGGGGGCAATGGGGAGACCCAGTACTTC. Amino acid sequence: CASSQGGNGETQYF.